This T cell receptor beta chain comes out of a study of T cell repertoires in cytomegalovirus infection. The overall study: Based on public TCR beta signatures, there were indications of CMV infection and of a matching HLA type.

This clonotype was counted at least ten times. Its specificity is unknown. Germline CDR1 is MDHEN and CDR2 is SYDVKM. The V gene end was trimmed by 10 bases and the J gene end by 7 bases; junction bases not matched to a gene: 18. This CDR3 is 15 amino acids long. General study findings and limits: Carriers of CMV plus the relevant HLA were identified by cumulative public TCR beta family frequency. Within the response measured ex vivo, HLA-C-restricted CMV-specific TCR beta clonotypes were dominant.

One entry per CDR3 protein results from TCRdb running MiXCR on the reads. The sample lists about 110,000 distinct CDR3 sequences; under 50% were seen once. This TCR came from a human donor in good health (CMV status not recorded). Some clones in this sample may be carry-over from other donors' samples. The J gene is TRBJ1-1, the V gene TRBV28; TRBD1 agrees at 7 bases. The specimen was CD8+ T cells from cultured PBMCs, collected from culture after CMV antigen stimulation. CDR3 in DNA: TGTGCCACTGGTCTTTGGGACAGCAATGTGGGTGAAGCTTTCTTT. Translated, it gives CATGLWDSNVGEAFF.